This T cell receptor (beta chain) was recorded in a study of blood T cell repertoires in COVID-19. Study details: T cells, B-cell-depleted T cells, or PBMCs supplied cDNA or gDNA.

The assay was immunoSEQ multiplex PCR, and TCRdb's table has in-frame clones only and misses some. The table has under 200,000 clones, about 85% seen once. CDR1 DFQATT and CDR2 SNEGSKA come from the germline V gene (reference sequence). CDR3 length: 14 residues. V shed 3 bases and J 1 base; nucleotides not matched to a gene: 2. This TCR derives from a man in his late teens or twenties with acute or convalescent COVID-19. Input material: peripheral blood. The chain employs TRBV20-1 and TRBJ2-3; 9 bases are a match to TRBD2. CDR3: CSASKRGGTDTQYF. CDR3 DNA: TGCAGTGCTAGTAAGCGGGGGGGCACAGATACGCAGTATTTT.